Listed below are T cell receptor beta chains from one sample, sequenced in a study of blood T cell repertoires in COVID-19. Generated by immunoSEQ multiplex PCR, the TCRdb table keeps only in-frame clones and is missing some. The data contain around 91,000 clones, around 85% of them singletons. Sequencing was carried out using peripheral blood. These receptors were collected from an elderly man with acute or convalescent COVID-19. The CDR3 runs from the conserved cysteine through the conserved F or W.

V gene: TRBV9
J gene: TRBJ2-5
CDR3 protein: CASSPSSGIETQYF

V gene: TRBV9
J gene: TRBJ2-1
CDR3 protein: CASSVVGAVNEQFF

V gene: TRBV18
J gene: TRBJ1-1
CDR3 protein: CASSRLGQMNTEAFF

V gene: TRBV6-6
J gene: TRBJ2-2
CDR3 protein: CASSWTSGRGELFF

V gene: TRBV2
J gene: TRBJ2-2
CDR3 protein: CASSRLGLAANTGELFF

V gene: TRBV2
J gene: TRBJ1-3
CDR3 protein: CASSEQGAGNTIYF

V gene: TRBV5-8
J gene: TRBJ2-5
CDR3 protein: CASSFPTGKETQYF

V gene: TRBV7-9
J gene: TRBJ2-5
CDR3 protein: CASSLGGQETQYF

V gene: TRBV6-5
J gene: TRBJ1-2
CDR3 protein: CASSSQGGSDGYTF

V gene: TRBV6-5
J gene: TRBJ1-5
CDR3 protein: CASKGSPDQPQHF

V gene: TRBV28
J gene: TRBJ1-5
CDR3 protein: CASSVATTQSNQPQHF

V gene: TRBV9
J gene: TRBJ1-1
CDR3 protein: CASSVDGQGYDAEAFF

V gene: TRBV19
J gene: TRBJ2-3
CDR3 protein: CASMTAGGPQATQYF

V gene: TRBV5-1
J gene: TRBJ2-3
CDR3 protein: CASRGRNTDTQYF

V gene: TRBV6-5
J gene: TRBJ1-1
CDR3 protein: CASSRHTGGAEAFF

V gene: TRBV18
J gene: TRBJ2-1
CDR3 protein: CASSPPTGTSGNNEQFF

V gene: TRBV19
J gene: TRBJ2-7
CDR3 protein: CASSPEAFYEQYF

V gene: TRBV5-4
J gene: TRBJ2-7
CDR3 protein: CASSPLAETYEQYF

V gene: TRBV18
J gene: TRBJ2-7
CDR3 protein: CASSPKVGTGGVEQYF

V gene: TRBV29-1
J gene: TRBJ1-1
CDR3 protein: CSVLGTLTGGDTEAFF

V gene: TRBV3-1/TRBV3-2
J gene: TRBJ2-1
CDR3 protein: CASSQDVQGNNEQFF

V gene: TRBV28
J gene: TRBJ2-7
CDR3 protein: CASSYSGRAGASYEQYF

V gene: TRBV2
J gene: TRBJ1-2
CDR3 protein: CASSEGTGINYGYTF

V gene: TRBV19
J gene: TRBJ2-2
CDR3 protein: CASSPQRQGIGELFF

V gene: TRBV7-6
J gene: TRBJ1-5
CDR3 protein: CASSLGPTGNQPQHF

V gene: TRBV7-9
J gene: TRBJ1-2
CDR3 protein: CASSSAGGYGYTF

V gene: TRBV5-1
J gene: TRBJ2-7
CDR3 protein: CASSTGTSRYEQYF

V gene: TRBV30
J gene: TRBJ1-6
CDR3 protein: CAWSFGIGVSVNSPLHF

V gene: TRBV24-1
J gene: TRBJ2-1
CDR3 protein: CATSATPDRGNEQFF

V gene: TRBV6-1
J gene: TRBJ2-7
CDR3 protein: CASSLTGATRYEQYF

V gene: TRBV7-9
J gene: TRBJ2-7
CDR3 protein: CASSLSLGVDRYEQYF

V gene: TRBV7-3
J gene: TRBJ2-7
CDR3 protein: CASSLSSGRAVEQYF

V gene: TRBV11-2
J gene: TRBJ1-5
CDR3 protein: CASSQGLQQPQHF

V gene: TRBV7-2
J gene: TRBJ2-2
CDR3 protein: CASSLAQTIPGELFF

V gene: TRBV6-5
J gene: TRBJ2-2
CDR3 protein: CASSRFTGELFF

V gene: TRBV24-1
J gene: TRBJ2-7
CDR3 protein: CATSEGALSYEQYF

V gene: TRBV7-8
J gene: TRBJ2-1
CDR3 protein: CASSPVGLADASSYNEQFF

V gene: TRBV3-1/TRBV3-2
J gene: TRBJ2-5
CDR3 protein: CASSRVSRGLETQYF

V gene: TRBV5-4
J gene: TRBJ2-4
CDR3 protein: CASSLATGRVKNIQYF

V gene: TRBV29-1
J gene: TRBJ2-3
CDR3 protein: CSVLPSGRGDTQYF

V gene: TRBV3-1/TRBV3-2
J gene: TRBJ1-1
CDR3 protein: CASSQGRTVNTEAFF

V gene: TRBV28
J gene: TRBJ2-3
CDR3 protein: CAILAGTDTQYF

V gene: TRBV24-1
J gene: TRBJ2-7
CDR3 protein: CATSAAGGIYEQYF

V gene: TRBV7-3
J gene: TRBJ2-2
CDR3 protein: CASSLTPPGLGNTGELFF

V gene: TRBV20-1
J gene: TRBJ2-7
CDR3 protein: CSASVGQEQYF

V gene: TRBV19
J gene: TRBJ1-5
CDR3 protein: CASSISVQGNQPQHF